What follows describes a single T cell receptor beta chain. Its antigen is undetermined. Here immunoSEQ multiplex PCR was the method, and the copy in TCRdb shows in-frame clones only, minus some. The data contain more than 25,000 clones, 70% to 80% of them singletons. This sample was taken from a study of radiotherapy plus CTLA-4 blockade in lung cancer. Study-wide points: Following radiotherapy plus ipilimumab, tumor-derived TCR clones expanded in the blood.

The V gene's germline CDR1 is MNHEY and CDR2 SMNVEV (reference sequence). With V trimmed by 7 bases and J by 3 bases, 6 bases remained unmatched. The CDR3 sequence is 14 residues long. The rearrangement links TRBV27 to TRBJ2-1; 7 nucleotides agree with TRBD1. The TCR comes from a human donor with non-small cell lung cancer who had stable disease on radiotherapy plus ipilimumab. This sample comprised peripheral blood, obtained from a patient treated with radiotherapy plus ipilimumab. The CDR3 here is CASTRQGIYNEQFF. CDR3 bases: TGTGCCAGCACCAGACAGGGCATCTACAATGAGCAGTTCTTC.